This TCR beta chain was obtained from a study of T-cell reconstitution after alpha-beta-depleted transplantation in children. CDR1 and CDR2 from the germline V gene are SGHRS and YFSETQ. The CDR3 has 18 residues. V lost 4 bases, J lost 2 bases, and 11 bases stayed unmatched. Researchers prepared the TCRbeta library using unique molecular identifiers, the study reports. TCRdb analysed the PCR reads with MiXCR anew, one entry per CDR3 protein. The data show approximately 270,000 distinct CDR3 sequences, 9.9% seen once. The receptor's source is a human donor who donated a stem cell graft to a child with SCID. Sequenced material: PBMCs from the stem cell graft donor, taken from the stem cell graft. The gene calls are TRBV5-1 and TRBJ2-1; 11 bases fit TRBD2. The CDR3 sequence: CASSPSLSGGATYNEQFF. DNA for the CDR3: TGCGCCAGCAGCCCCAGCCTTAGCGGGGGGGCCACCTACAATGAGCAGTTCTTC.